The T cell receptor (beta chain) under discussion was sequenced for a study of shared clonotypes between healthy human individuals. Study-wide background: Donors had three CD4 naive, three CD4 memory, two CD8 naive and one CD8 memory plate apiece.

Per the original methods: ImmunoSEQ output held junction-only sequences without quality scores, so filtering differed. Measured with immunoSEQ multiplex PCR; TCRdb has only the in-frame clones, and not every one. Clone size and the V and J calls come from that table; the DNA yielded D and trimming. Of around 2.1 million clones in the sample, approximately 94% were seen once. Remarks on this clone: Its cognate antigen is unknown.

Naive CD8 populations comprised CD45RO-negative cells positively selected for CCR7, excluding terminally differentiated effector memory CD45RA+ cells. Study results and limitations: It was only blood that was sampled, and tissue repertoires likely differ.

The origin of this receptor is a man aged 18 to 30 in good health. Some clones in this sample may be carry-over from other donors' samples. Input material: naive CD8+ T cells from PBMCs.

DNA of the CDR3: TGTGCCAGCAGCTTGAAAGGGACTAGCGGCAATGAGCAGTTCTTC. It translates to CASSLKGTSGNEQFF. The chain carries TRBV7-9 and TRBJ2-1; 11 nucleotides line up with TRBD2. With V trimmed by 3 bases and J by 6 bases, 4 bases remained unmatched. Germline loops: CDR1 SEHNR, CDR2 FQNEAQ (reference sequence). This CDR3 contains 15 residues.